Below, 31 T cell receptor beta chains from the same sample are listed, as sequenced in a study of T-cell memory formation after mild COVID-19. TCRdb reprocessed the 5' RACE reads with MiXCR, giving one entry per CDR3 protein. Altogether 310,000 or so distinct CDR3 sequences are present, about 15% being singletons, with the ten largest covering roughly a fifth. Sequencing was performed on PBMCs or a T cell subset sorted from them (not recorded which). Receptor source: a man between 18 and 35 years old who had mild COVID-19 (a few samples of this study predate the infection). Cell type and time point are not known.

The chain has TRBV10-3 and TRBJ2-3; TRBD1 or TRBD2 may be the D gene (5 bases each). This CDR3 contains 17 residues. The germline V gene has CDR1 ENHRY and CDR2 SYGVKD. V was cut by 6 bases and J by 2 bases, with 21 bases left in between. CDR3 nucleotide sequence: TGTGCCATCAGGCAGGAGAGGGGCGATTGGTCCACAGATACGCAGTATTTT. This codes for CAIRQERGDWSTDTQYF.

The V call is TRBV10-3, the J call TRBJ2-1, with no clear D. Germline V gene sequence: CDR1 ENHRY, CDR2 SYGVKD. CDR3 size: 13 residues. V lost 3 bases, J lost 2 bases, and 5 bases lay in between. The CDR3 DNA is TGTGCCATCAGTGAAGTACCCTACAATGAGCAGTTCTTC. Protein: CAISEVPYNEQFF.

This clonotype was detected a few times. The CDR3: CASSALGKTQPQHF. In DNA form, the CDR3 reads TGTGCCAGCAGTGCCCTCGGGAAGACTCAGCCCCAGCATTTT. This chain links TRBV6-5 with TRBJ1-5; D not certain. Trimming stripped 5 bases from V and 6 bases from J, with 14 bases between. Germline assignment: CDR1 MNHEY and CDR2 SVGAGI. This CDR3 is built from 14 residues.

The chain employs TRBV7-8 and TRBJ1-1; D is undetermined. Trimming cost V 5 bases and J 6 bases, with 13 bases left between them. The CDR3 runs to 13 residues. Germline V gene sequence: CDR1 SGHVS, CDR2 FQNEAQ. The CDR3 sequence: CASSHPPDSEAFF. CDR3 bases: TGTGCCAGCAGCCATCCCCCAGATTCTGAAGCTTTCTTT.

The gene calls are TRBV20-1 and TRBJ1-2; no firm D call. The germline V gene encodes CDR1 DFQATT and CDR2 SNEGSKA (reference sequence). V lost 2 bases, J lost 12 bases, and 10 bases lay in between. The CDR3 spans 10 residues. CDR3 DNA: TGCAGTGCTAGACGGGCAGTTAACACCTTC. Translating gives CSARRAVNTF.

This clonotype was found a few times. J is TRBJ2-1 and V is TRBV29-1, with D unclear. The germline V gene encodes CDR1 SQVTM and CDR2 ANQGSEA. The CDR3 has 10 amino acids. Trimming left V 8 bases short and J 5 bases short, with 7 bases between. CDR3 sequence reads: CSLGNNEQFF. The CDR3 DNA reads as TGCAGCCTGGGGAACAATGAGCAGTTCTTC.

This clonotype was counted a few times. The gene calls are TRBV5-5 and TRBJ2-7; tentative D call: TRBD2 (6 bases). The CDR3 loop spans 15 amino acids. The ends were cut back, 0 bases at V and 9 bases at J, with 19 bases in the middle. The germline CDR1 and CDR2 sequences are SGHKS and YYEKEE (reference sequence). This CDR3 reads CASSLGPGSGDGQYF. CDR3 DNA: TGTGCCAGCAGCTTGGGCCCAGGGTCGGGGGACGGGCAGTACTTC.

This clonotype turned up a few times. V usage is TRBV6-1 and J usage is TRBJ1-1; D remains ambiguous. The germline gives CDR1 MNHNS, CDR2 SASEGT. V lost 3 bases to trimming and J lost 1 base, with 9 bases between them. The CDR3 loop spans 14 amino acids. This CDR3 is CASSEPRRNTEAFF. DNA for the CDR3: TGTGCCAGCAGTGAGCCTCGGAGGAACACTGAAGCTTTCTTT.

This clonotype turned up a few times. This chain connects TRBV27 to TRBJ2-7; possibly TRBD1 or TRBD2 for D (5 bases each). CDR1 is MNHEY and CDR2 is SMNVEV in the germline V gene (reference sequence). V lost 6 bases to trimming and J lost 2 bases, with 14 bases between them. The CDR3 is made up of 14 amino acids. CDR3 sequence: CASSLTEGAYEQYF. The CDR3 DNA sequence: TGTGCCAGCAGCCTGACAGAGGGAGCCTACGAGCAGTACTTC.

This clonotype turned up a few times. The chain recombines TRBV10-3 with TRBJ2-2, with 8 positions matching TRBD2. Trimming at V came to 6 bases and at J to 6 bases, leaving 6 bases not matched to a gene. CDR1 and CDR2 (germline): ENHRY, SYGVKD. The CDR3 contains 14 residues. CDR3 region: CAIRSGGAPGELFF. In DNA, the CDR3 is TGTGCCATCAGATCCGGGGGGGCCCCCGGGGAGCTGTTTTTT.

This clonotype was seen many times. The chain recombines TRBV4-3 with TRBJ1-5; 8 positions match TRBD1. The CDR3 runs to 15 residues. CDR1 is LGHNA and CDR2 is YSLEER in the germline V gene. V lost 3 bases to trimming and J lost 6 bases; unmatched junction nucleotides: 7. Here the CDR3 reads CASSHNQGAGQPQHF. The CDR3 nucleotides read TGCGCCAGCAGCCATAACCAGGGGGCGGGTCAGCCCCAGCATTTT.

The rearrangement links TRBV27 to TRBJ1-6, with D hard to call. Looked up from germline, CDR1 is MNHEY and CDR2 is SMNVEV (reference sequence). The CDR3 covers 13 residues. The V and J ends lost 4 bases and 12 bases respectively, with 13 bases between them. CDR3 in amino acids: CASSSGLTKPLHF. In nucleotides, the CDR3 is TGTGCCAGCAGTTCCGGGTTAACGAAACCCCTCCACTTT.

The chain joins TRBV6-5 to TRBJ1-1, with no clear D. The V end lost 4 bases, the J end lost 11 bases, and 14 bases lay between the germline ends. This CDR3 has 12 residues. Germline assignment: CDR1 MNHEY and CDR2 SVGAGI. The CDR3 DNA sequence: TGTGCCAGCAGTTTTTACCTTGGCGAGGCTTTCTTT. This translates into CASSFYLGEAFF.

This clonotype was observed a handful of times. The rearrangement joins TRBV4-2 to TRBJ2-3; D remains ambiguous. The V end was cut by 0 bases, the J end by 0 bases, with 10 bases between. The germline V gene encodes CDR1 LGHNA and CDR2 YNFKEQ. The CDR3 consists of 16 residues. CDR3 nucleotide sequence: TGTGCCAGCAGCCAAGAAGAGGCAGCGAGCACAGATACGCAGTATTTT. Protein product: CASSQEEAASTDTQYF.

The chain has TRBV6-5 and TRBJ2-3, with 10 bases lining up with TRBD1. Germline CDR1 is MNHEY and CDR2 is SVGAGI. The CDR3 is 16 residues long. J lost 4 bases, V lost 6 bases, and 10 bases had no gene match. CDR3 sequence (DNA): TGTGCCAGCAGCCGACAGGGGGCCAGCATTGCAGATACGCAGTATTTT. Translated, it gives CASSRQGASIADTQYF.

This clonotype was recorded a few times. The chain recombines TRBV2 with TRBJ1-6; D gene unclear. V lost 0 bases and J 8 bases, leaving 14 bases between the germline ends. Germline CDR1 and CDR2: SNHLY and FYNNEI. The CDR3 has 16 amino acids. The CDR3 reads CASSEALGGSDSPLHF. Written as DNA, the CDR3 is TGTGCCAGCAGTGAAGCGCTAGGTGGGTCGGATTCACCCCTCCACTTT.

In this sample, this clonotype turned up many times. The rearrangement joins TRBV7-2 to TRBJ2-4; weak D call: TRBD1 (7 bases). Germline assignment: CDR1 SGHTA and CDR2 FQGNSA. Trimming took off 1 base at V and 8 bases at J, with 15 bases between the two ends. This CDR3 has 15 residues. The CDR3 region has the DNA TGTGCCAGCAGCTTAGAGAGCCAGGGGGGAGACATTCAGTACTTC. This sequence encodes CASSLESQGGDIQYF.

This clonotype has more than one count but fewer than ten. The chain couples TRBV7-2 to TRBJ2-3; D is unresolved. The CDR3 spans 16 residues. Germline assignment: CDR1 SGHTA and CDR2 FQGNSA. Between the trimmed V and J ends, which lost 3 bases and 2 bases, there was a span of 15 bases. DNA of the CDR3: TGTGCCAGCAGCTTGAACCGGGCCCTCAACACAGATACGCAGTATTTT. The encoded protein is CASSLNRALNTDTQYF.

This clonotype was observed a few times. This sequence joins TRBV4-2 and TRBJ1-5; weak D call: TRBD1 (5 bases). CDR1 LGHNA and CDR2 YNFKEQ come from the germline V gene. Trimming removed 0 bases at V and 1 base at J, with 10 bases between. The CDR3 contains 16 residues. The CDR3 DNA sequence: TGTGCCAGCAGCCAAGAAGCGGACACCAGCAATCAGCCCCAGCATTTT. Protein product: CASSQEADTSNQPQHF.

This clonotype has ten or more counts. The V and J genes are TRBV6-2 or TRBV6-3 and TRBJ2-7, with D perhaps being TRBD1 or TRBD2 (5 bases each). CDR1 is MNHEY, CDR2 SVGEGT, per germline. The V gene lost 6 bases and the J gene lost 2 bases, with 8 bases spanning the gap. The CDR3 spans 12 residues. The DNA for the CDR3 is TGTGCCAGCAGCTGGGACGCCTACGAGCAGTACTTC. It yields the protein CASSWDAYEQYF.

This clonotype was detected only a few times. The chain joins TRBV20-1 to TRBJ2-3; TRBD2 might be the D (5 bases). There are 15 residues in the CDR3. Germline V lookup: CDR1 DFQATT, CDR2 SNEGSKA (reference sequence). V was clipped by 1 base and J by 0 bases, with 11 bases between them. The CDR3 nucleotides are TGCAGTGCTAGAGGCGGAGCGGAGAGCACAGATACGCAGTATTTT. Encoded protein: CSARGGAESTDTQYF.

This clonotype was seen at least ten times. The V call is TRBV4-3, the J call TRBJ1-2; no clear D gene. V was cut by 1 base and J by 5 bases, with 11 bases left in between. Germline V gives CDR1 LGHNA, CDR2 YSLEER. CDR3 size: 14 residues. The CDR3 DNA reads TGCGCCAGCAGCCAAGTAGGCCGAGGGTATGGCTACACCTTC. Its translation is CASSQVGRGYGYTF.

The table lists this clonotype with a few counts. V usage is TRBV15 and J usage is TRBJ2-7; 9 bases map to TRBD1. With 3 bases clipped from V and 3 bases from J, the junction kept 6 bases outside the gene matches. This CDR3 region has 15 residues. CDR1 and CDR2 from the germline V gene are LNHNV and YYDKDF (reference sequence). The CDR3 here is CATSRGPGQGYEQYF. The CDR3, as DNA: TGTGCCACCAGCAGGGGTCCGGGACAGGGCTACGAGCAGTACTTC.

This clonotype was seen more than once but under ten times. The CDR3 here is CASSVVTHRGKLFF. In DNA form, the CDR3 reads TGTGCCAGCAGCGTAGTAACGCACCGTGGAAAACTGTTTTTT. This rearrangement joins TRBV9 to TRBJ1-4; D not certain. The germline V gene encodes CDR1 SGDLS and CDR2 YYNGEE. There are 14 residues in the CDR3. Trimming cost V 0 bases and J 10 bases, with 13 bases left between them.

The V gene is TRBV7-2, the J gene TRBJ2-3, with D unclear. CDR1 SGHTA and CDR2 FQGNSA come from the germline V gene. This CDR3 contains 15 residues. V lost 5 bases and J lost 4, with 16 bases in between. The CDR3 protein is CASSPGPRAPDTQYF. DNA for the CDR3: TGTGCCAGCAGCCCCGGTCCCCGAGCCCCAGATACGCAGTATTTT. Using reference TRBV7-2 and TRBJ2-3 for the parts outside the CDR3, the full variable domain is GAGVSQSPSNKVTEKGKDVELRCDPISGHTALYWYRQSLGQGLEFLIYFQGNSAPDKSGLPSDRFSAERTGGSVSTLTIQRTQQEDSAVYLCASSPGPRAPDTQYFGPGTRLTVL.

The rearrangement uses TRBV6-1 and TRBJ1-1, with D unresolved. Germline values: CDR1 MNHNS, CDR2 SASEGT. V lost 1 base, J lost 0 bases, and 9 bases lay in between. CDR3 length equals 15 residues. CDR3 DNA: TGTGCCAGCAGTGAAGGGCGGAATATGAACACTGAAGCTTTCTTT. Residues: CASSEGRNMNTEAFF.

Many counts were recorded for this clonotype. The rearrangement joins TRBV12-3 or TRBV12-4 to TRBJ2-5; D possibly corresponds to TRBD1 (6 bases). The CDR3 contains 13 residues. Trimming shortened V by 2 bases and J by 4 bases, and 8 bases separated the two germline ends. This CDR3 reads CASSLIGGETQYF. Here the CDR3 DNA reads TGTGCCAGCAGTTTAATAGGGGGAGAGACCCAGTACTTC.

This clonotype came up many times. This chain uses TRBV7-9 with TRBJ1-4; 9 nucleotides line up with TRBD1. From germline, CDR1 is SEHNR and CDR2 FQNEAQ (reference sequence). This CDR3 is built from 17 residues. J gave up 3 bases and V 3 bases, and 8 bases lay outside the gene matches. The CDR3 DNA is TGTGCCAGCAGCTTCGGACAGGGGCGAGGGTCTAATGAAAAACTGTTTTTT. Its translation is CASSFGQGRGSNEKLFF.

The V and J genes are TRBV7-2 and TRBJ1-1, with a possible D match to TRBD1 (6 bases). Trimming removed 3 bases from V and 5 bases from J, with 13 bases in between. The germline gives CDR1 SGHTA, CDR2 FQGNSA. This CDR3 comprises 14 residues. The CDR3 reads CASSLGLTGTEAFF. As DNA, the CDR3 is TGTGCCAGCAGCTTGGGACTCACAGGGACTGAAGCTTTCTTT.

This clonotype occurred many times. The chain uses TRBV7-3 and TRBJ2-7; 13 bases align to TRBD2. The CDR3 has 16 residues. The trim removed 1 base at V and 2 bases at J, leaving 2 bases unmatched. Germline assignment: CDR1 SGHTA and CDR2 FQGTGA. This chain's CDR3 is CASSLRGLAGPYEQYV. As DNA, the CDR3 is TGTGCCAGCAGCTTAAGGGGACTAGCGGGGCCCTACGAGCAGTACGTC.

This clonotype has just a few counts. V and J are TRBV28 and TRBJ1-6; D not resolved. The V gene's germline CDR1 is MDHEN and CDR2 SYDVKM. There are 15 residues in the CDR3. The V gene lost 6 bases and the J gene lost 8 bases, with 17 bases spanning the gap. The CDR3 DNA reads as TGTGCCAGCAGGCTAATCGGGAATCACCATTCACCCCTCCACTTT. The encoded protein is CASRLIGNHHSPLHF.